This T cell receptor beta chain is from a study of cytomegalovirus exposure and HLA in healthy donors. Study-wide results and limits: A later examination showed that TCR association rates differed by HLA locus, with DRB1 most and HLA-C fewest. The authors enumerated roughly 160 TCR beta chains as linked to cytomegalovirus.

V dropped 3 bases and J dropped 0 bases, with 8 bases sitting between them. The CDR3 has 14 amino acids. Germline-derived CDR1 and CDR2 are KGHSH and LQKENI. Comments on this clone: The antigen is unknown. Additional DNA sequences in this sample encode the identical CDR3.

A multiplex PCR was run with 60 Vbeta primers and 13 Jbeta primers. Only in-frame clones appear in the TCRdb table, and some are missing; sequencing was by immunoSEQ multiplex PCR. The sample's table shows about 140,000 clones. The sequencing input was PBMCs. This receptor was taken from a male donor in good health and CMV-seronegative. This rearrangement joins TRBV18 to TRBJ1-1, with D perhaps TRBD1 (6 bases). This CDR3 is CASSPDSLNTEAFF. DNA for the CDR3: TGTGCCAGCTCACCGGACAGCCTGAACACTGAAGCTTTCTTT. Based on the CDR3 plus reference TRBV18 and TRBJ1-1, the full variable domain is NAGVMQNPRHLVRRRGQEARLRCSPMKGHSHVYWYRQLPEEGLKFMVYLQKENIIDESGMPKERFSAEFPKEGPSILRIQQVVRGDSAAYFCASSPDSLNTEAFFGQGTRLTVV.